The present T cell receptor (beta chain) was sequenced within a study of blood T cell repertoires in COVID-19. Study details: Italy, Spain and the United States were the sources of the convalescent and acute COVID-19 samples. In each case, the material was cDNA or gDNA derived from T cells, B-cell-depleted T cells, or PBMCs.

CDR3 length equals 12 residues. Trimming pared 8 bases from V and 11 bases from J, leaving 16 bases between. Germline V gene lookup returns CDR1 MNHEY and CDR2 SMNVEV (reference sequence). The data were produced by immunoSEQ multiplex PCR, yet TCRdb's version contains in-frame clones alone and is incomplete. The table records 120,000 to 150,000 clones, roughly 90% of them present only once. The specimen sequenced was peripheral blood. The rearrangement joins TRBV27 to TRBJ2-1; tentatively, D is TRBD2 (5 bases). This TCR was recovered from a human donor in a cohort sampled during active COVID-19. CDR3: CASDRSEGKQFF. The CDR3 nucleotides read TGTGCCAGCGACCGCAGTGAGGGAAAGCAGTTCTTC.